Following are 20 T cell receptor beta chains from one sample sequenced in a study of response to subunit inactivated influenza vaccine. MiXCR, run by TCRdb on the RT-PCR reads, gives a single entry per CDR3 protein. The repertoire has about 520,000 distinct CDR3 sequences, approximately 11% of them found once; the top ten carry more than 10%. The sample was PBMCs from blood, taken roughly 6 weeks after vaccination. Receptors were obtained from a man aged 50-59 years who received an inactivated influenza vaccine.

This clonotype was seen a handful of times. V gene TRBV12-3 or TRBV12-4 combines with J gene TRBJ2-1; tentatively, D is TRBD1 (6 bases). V shed 5 bases and J shed 8 bases, with 19 bases lying between them. The CDR3 extends over 15 amino acids. The CDR3 coding sequence is TGTGCCAGCAGTCCAGCCGGGACACCTTCCCATGAGCAGTTCTTC. Its translation is CASSPAGTPSHEQFF.

The chain carries TRBV12-3 or TRBV12-4 and TRBJ2-3; 10 positions match TRBD2. The CDR3 is made up of 16 amino acids. The V and J ends lost 0 bases and 5 bases, in that order; junction bases with no gene match: 5. The CDR3 here is CASSLALAGVKDTQYF. The CDR3 nucleotides read TGTGCCAGCAGTTTAGCCCTAGCGGGAGTGAAAGATACGCAGTATTTT.

The chain employs TRBV11-2 and TRBJ2-1, with 12 bases fitting TRBD2. Germline V gives CDR1 SGHAT, CDR2 FQNNGV. The CDR3 covers 17 residues. Trimming removed 1 base from V and 2 bases from J; junction bases left unmatched: 3. CDR3 amino acids: CASSLARLAGAYNEQFF. The CDR3 DNA follows: TGTGCCAGCAGCTTAGCTAGACTAGCGGGGGCCTACAATGAGCAGTTCTTC.

This clonotype has only a few counts. The gene calls are TRBV6-1 and TRBJ1-4; D is unclear. V was cut by 8 bases and J by 8 bases, with 21 bases left in between. The CDR3 totals 15 residues. Germline CDR1 is MNHNS and CDR2 is SASEGT. CDR3 amino acids: CASAQRIGSGEKLFF. DNA of the CDR3: TGTGCCAGCGCCCAGCGCATTGGGAGCGGGGAAAAACTGTTTTTT.

V usage is TRBV10-3 and J usage is TRBJ2-5; no definite D call. This CDR3 is built from 12 residues. CDR1 ENHRY and CDR2 SYGVKD come from the germline V gene. V was cut by 3 bases and J by 3 bases, with 5 bases left in between. CDR3 protein: CAISDSEETQYF. The CDR3 nucleotides read TGTGCCATCAGTGACAGCGAAGAGACCCAGTACTTC.

The gene calls are TRBV4-1 and TRBJ2-7, with D tentatively TRBD1 (6 bases). The CDR3 sequence is 13 residues long. Per germline, CDR1 MGHRA and CDR2 YSYEKL. V lost 6 bases and J 5 bases, leaving 14 bases between the germline ends. The DNA of the CDR3 is TGCGCCAGCAGGGGCGACAGGCGGGACGAGCAGTACTTC. As protein: CASRGDRRDEQYF.

The chain links TRBV27 to TRBJ2-7; TRBD2 is a possible D gene (6 bases). This CDR3 contains 15 residues. Trimming stripped 6 bases from V and 2 bases from J, with 17 bases between. Germline CDR1 MNHEY, CDR2 SMNVEV (reference sequence). CDR3 coding DNA: TGTGCCAGCAGGCTTGACGGGGGATTGACCTACGAGCAGTACTTC. It is translated as CASRLDGGLTYEQYF.

The sample holds a few counts of this clonotype. The genes are TRBV6-5 and TRBJ2-5, with D unclear. The V end was cut by 1 base, the J end by 2 bases, with 8 bases between. CDR1 and CDR2 (germline): MNHEY, SVGAGI. The CDR3 extends over 14 amino acids. The CDR3 region has the DNA TGTGCCAGCAGTTACTTTAAGGGACAAGAGACCCAGTACTTC. Translated, it gives CASSYFKGQETQYF.

Ten or more counts support this clonotype. V and J are TRBV5-5 and TRBJ2-1, with D hard to call. V was clipped by 0 bases and J by 7 bases, with 5 bases between them. The CDR3 runs to 12 residues. The germline gives CDR1 SGHKS, CDR2 YYEKEE (reference sequence). CDR3 protein: CASSLVRNEQFF. CDR3 DNA sequence: TGTGCCAGCAGCTTGGTGCGGAATGAGCAGTTCTTC.

This clonotype was seen more than once but under ten times. This chain links TRBV11-3 with TRBJ2-7; D unresolved. The CDR3 spans 13 residues. From germline, CDR1 is SGHNT and CDR2 YENEEA. The V and J ends lost 2 bases and 3 bases respectively, with 8 bases between them. In nucleotides, the CDR3 is TGTGCCAGCAGCTTAAGTCTAGTCTACGAGCAGTACTTC. Amino acid sequence: CASSLSLVYEQYF. Complete variable domain (other parts from reference TRBV11-3 and TRBJ2-7): EAGVVQSPRYKIIEKKQPVAFWCNPISGHNTLYWYLQNLGQGPELLIRYENEEAVDDSQLPKDRFSAERLKGVDSTLKIQPAELGDSAVYLCASSLSLVYEQYFGPGTRLTVT.

The chain has TRBV30 and TRBJ1-1; D uncertain. Per germline, CDR1 GTSNPN and CDR2 SVGIG (reference sequence). V lost 0 bases and J lost 1, with 6 bases in between. The CDR3 loop spans 13 amino acids. CDR3 coding DNA: TGTGCCTGGAGTGTAGATCCGAACACTGAAGCTTTCTTT. Its translation: CAWSVDPNTEAFF.

The genes are TRBV4-3 and TRBJ2-7, with TRBD1 matching over 8 bases. Germline V gene data show CDR1 as LGHNA and CDR2 as YSLEER. This CDR3 comprises 17 residues. The J segment lost 2 bases and the V segment lost 0 bases, leaving 9 bases of the junction unmatched. Written as DNA, the CDR3 is TGCGCCAGCAGCCAAGAGAGGTTCGGGACAGGCACCTACGAGCAGTACTTC. It is translated as CASSQERFGTGTYEQYF.

The chain has TRBV20-1 and TRBJ2-7; 9 nucleotides align to TRBD2. The V segment lost 2 bases and the J segment 3 bases; nucleotides outside the gene matches: 5. There are 14 residues in the CDR3. Germline V gene sequence: CDR1 DFQATT, CDR2 SNEGSKA (reference sequence). The CDR3 sequence is CSARSGGRGYEQYF. The CDR3 coding sequence is TGCAGTGCTAGATCCGGCGGGAGGGGCTACGAGCAGTACTTC.

The table lists this clonotype with a few counts. The chain recombines TRBV11-3 with TRBJ1-1; 8 bases agree with TRBD1. CDR1 SGHNT and CDR2 YENEEA come from the germline V gene. The CDR3 length is 15 residues. V dropped 5 bases and J dropped 4; count of bases not matched to a gene: 9. The CDR3 spells CASSVGQGGSTEAFF. The CDR3 coding sequence is TGTGCCAGCAGCGTCGGACAGGGAGGGTCCACTGAAGCTTTCTTT.

This clonotype was detected ten times or more. The chain recombines TRBV4-3 with TRBJ2-3; 12 positions match TRBD2. Germline CDR1 is LGHNA and CDR2 is YSLEER. The length of the CDR3 is 17 residues. After removal of 2 bases from V and 2 bases from J, the junction contained 5 bases not matched to a gene. The CDR3 region has the DNA TGCGCCAGCAGCCAACGGACTAGCGGGGACTACACAGATACGCAGTATTTT. As protein: CASSQRTSGDYTDTQYF.

This clonotype was observed a handful of times. One base away lies a much larger clone, so this may be a sequencing read error. The chain employs TRBV2 and TRBJ2-1, with 12 bases identical to TRBD2. Looked up from germline, CDR1 is SNHLY and CDR2 is FYNNEI. The CDR3 extends over 15 amino acids. With V trimmed by 6 bases and J by 4 bases, 4 bases remained unmatched. In DNA form, the CDR3 reads TGTGCCAGCAGCCACACTAGCGGGGGGTACAATGAGCAGTTCTTC. Translating it yields CASSHTSGGYNEQFF.

This clonotype has just a few counts. This chain joins TRBV6-2 or TRBV6-3 and TRBJ2-1; 7 bases fit TRBD1. V shed 5 bases and J 12 bases; nucleotides not matched to a gene: 16. The CDR3 consists of 15 residues. The V gene's germline CDR1 is MNHEY and CDR2 SVGEGT. The CDR3 coding sequence is TGTGCCAGCAGTGCCTCAGGGGGAAAGCTCAATTCGCAGTTCTTC. This gives the protein CASSASGGKLNSQFF.

The V gene is TRBV5-1, the J gene TRBJ1-1; D gene ambiguous. V was cut by 0 bases and J by 5 bases, with 11 bases left in between. In germline, CDR1 is SGHRS, CDR2 YFSETQ. The CDR3 covers 14 residues. The CDR3 loop reads CASSLAEGETEAFF. DNA of the CDR3: TGCGCCAGCAGCTTGGCGGAGGGTGAGACTGAAGCTTTCTTT.

This chain links TRBV7-2 with TRBJ2-1, with 10 nucleotides matching TRBD2. V gave up 6 bases and J gave up 4 bases; unmatched junction bases: 6. The CDR3 is 15 residues long. CDR1 is SGHTA, CDR2 FQGNSA, per germline. The CDR3 protein is CASRLMGLAYNEQFF. The DNA of the CDR3 is TGTGCCAGCAGGCTAATGGGACTAGCGTACAATGAGCAGTTCTTC.

This chain links TRBV7-8 with TRBJ2-5; 10 bases match TRBD2. V trimming: 2 bases; J trimming: 3 bases; junction bases outside the gene matches: 3. Germline-derived CDR1 and CDR2 are SGHVS and FQNEAQ. CDR3 length: 15 amino acids. CDR3 amino acids: CASSLSAGGKETQYF. The CDR3 DNA is TGTGCCAGCAGCTTATCAGCGGGGGGGAAAGAGACCCAGTACTTC.